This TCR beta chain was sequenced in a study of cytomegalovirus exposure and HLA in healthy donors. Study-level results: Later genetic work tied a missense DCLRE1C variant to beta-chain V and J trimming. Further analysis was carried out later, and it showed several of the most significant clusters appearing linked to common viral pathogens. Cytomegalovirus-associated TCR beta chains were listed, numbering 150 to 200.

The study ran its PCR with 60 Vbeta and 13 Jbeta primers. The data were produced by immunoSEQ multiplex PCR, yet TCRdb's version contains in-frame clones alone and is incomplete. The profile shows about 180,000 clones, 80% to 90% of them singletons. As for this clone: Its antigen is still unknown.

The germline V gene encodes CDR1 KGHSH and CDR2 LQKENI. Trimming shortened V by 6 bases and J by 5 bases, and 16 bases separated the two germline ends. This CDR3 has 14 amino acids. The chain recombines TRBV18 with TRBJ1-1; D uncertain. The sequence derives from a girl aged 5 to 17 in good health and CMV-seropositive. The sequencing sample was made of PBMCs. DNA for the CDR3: TGTGCCAGCTCCCCGACCAGTGGGAGAACTGAAGCTTTCTTT. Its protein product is CASSPTSGRTEAFF.